The TCR beta chain described here comes from a study of shared clonotypes between healthy human individuals. TCRdb's table, derived via immunoSEQ multiplex PCR, lists solely in-frame clones and lacks some. The sample carries about 330,000 clones, roughly 87% recorded once. Trimming shortened V by 10 bases and J by 7 bases, and 19 bases separated the two germline ends. CDR1 is MNHEY, CDR2 SMNVEV, per germline (reference sequence). The CDR3 is 13 residues long. The sequencing sample was made of memory CD8+ T cells sorted from blood. Sample subset: CD45RO+ cells pooled with CCR7-negative TemRA cells. This TCR was sampled from a man between 18 and 35 years old in good health. The chain employs TRBV27 and TRBJ1-2, with D possibly being TRBD1 (5 bases). Here the CDR3 reads CATSLRGEAGYTF. The CDR3 DNA is TGTGCCACCTCATTAAGGGGTGAGGCTGGCTACACCTTC.